This TCR beta chain was sequenced for a study of blood T cell repertoires in COVID-19 (dated by TCRdb to about 2020). Study-level background: Collaborator samples came from the United States, Italy and Spain and covered acute and convalescent phases of COVID-19. The material from the prospective study consisted of cDNA or gDNA derived from T cells, B-cell-depleted T cells, or PBMCs. Subjects who had been exposed to COVID-19, were actively infected with it, or had recovered from it provided the deeply sampled blood TCRbeta repertoires that made up the dataset. The repertoires were released in a freely available public database meant as a resource for research on the immune response to SARS-CoV-2. Samples came from the ongoing ImmuneRACE study (first 160 participants) plus 1,254 subjects from 6 global collaborators. A de-identified subject ID, COVID-19 status, age in years and sex were almost always included in the sample metadata. Where available, HLA class I and class II types were taken from metadata supplied by the sample provider and were not determined by assay-based typing.

A second Seattle source provided samples from volunteer blood donors who had recovered from COVID-19. The collaborating institutions used their own protocols to collect whole blood in K2EDTA tubes. Collaborator samples were shipped for TCRbeta analysis as frozen whole blood, isolated PBMCs, or DNA extracted from either sample type. The immunoSEQ Assay, a bias-controlled multiplex PCR, was used to amplify TCRbeta CDR3 regions from genomic DNA. In the original analysis: Within the assay, amplification of reference gene primers was used to estimate how many nucleated cells each sample contained. To quantify the absolute abundance of each unique TCRbeta CDR3 rearrangement, sequence reads were collapsed and filtered. For each sample, productive Simpson clonality was calculated as the square root of Simpson's diversity index over productive rearrangements. Sourced from immuneACCESS, this table was stored by TCRdb with only in-frame sequences that have V and J called. A share of the clones is absent; for the studies checked, an unresolved V gene accounts for under half, and the remainder has no known explanation. V and J calls and clone size are copied from that table; D and trimming were computed from the DNA. Counted in this sample were under 200,000 clones; roughly 84% of them appeared once. 1% to 1.5% of the sample lies in the top ten.

Of note for this clone: The clone's antigen remains unknown. Nothing much larger sits one base from this clone, and base qualities are not available.

CDR1 and CDR2 are read off the germline V gene as MNHEY and SVGEGT. Taken from cysteine to phenylalanine, the CDR3 has 18 residues. Of all the DNA, just the CDR3 is kept, 54 bases in frame from base 1. From V the trimming removes 2 bases and from J it removes 2 bases, while the gene matches leave 8 bases of the junction unaccounted for. Overall study results and their limits: The quantity of clinical and demographic metadata differed by source and by participant and was supplied without curation.

The rearrangement combines TRBV6-2 or TRBV6-3 with TRBJ2-3, with 12 bases aligning to TRBD2. The TCR comes from a man aged 55 to 70 who had recovered from COVID-19. The specimen sequenced was peripheral blood. The CDR3 amino acid sequence is: CASSYPVGLAGITDTQYF. DNA sequence: TGTGCCAGCAGTTACCCTGTAGGACTAGCGGGGATCACAGATACGCAGTATTTT.